This T cell receptor beta chain came from a study of sequential checkpoint blockade in melanoma. Study as a whole: Arm A got nivolumab then ipilimumab; arm B the reverse, 1:1.

Treatment here: randomized to nivolumab then ipilimumab (arm A) or the reverse (arm B). None of the patients previously received DNA-damaging chemotherapy. PBMC sorting kept live CD3+CD8+ cells without CD19 or CD56. CDR1 is SGHKS, CDR2 YYEKEE, per germline (reference sequence). V was cut by 3 bases and J by 4 bases, with 8 bases left in between. The length of the CDR3 is 13 residues. Clones were sequenced by immunoSEQ multiplex PCR, and TCRdb holds only the in-frame ones, with some missing. The top ten hold roughly 6% of the sample, which has around 39,000 clones, roughly four fifths seen once. This clonotype originated in a human donor with melanoma. The sample consisted of CD8+ T cells sorted from blood (inferred from file names), taken from a patient given nivolumab and ipilimumab in sequence. This chain links TRBV5-5 with TRBJ2-1; a possible D gene is TRBD2 (5 bases). As DNA, the CDR3 is TGTGCCAGCAGCTCTGGACTGTACAATGAGCAGTTCTTC. Translating gives CASSSGLYNEQFF.